The T cell receptor beta chain under discussion was sequenced for a study of CD8 T cells in ankylosing spondylitis. Study observations and caveats: One TCR beta motif, made up of several highly homologous variants, appeared characteristic of ankylosing spondylitis blood. CD8+ by phenotype, disease-linked clones were relatively rare in peripheral blood.

In the case of this clonotype: No antigen is known for it.

The germline V gene has CDR1 SNHLY and CDR2 FYNNEI. The CDR3 is 15 residues long. The V end was cut by 3 bases, the J end by 4 bases, with 15 bases between. Scientists made TCR beta libraries using quantitative 5'-RACE with molecular barcodes. In TCRdb, the 5' RACE reads were re-called with MiXCR into one record per CDR3 protein. The profile shows 25,000 to 35,000 distinct CDR3 sequences, around 30% of them singletons. The TCR was taken from a male donor with ankylosing spondylitis. Sequenced: synovial fluid, either unsorted or a sorted T cell fraction (not recorded which). V usage is TRBV2 and J usage is TRBJ1-1; no reliable D call. The CDR3 loop reads CASSDGSPLGTEAFF. CDR3 DNA: TGTGCCAGCAGTGATGGATCTCCTCTGGGCACTGAAGCTTTCTTT.